Included here is one T cell receptor (beta chain) sequence, with context. The specificity of this receptor is unknown. Because it lacks the conserved phenylalanine or tryptophan at the end, this CDR3 is likely a read error. Amplification of TCR beta CDR3 regions was carried out from RNA transcripts. The TCR CDR3 was subjected to a first round of RT-PCR using the HTBI primer set and the Qiagen OneStep RT-PCR kit. A second multiplex PCR round built the libraries, followed by size selection and purification. Sequencing of the libraries was done on an Illumina HiSeq2000 using paired-end 100 bp reads. The original methods were these. SOAPnuke was used to process the raw data, with reads discarded if the reads contained adapters or uncalled bases, had a mean Phred below 15, or lacked an exact constant-primer or identifier match. COPE v1.2.5 was used to merge high-quality paired reads, and clonotypes were defined as unique nucleotide sequences. Clonotypes were aligned to IMGT TRBV, TRBD and TRBJ reference segments using MiTCR v1.1. The analysis included only V-J combinations with a frequency above 0.0001, which together covered roughly 99% of the repertoires. A TCS score was defined as the ratio of F50 (clonal expansion) to E x V (chaos), with BLOSUM62-based TCRdist applied between CDR3 peptides within each V-J. Welch's t-statistics and random forest reduced roughly 540 V-J features to 10 to 15, which were used in a naive Bayes classifier (R e1071). TCRdb reprocessed the public reads (quality trimming at Q25 with fastp, clone calling with MiXCR) and kept in-frame beta chains. Here each entry gathers all rows of one CDR3 protein and keeps the most common genes and DNA. The V and J calls and clone size come from TCRdb's table, not from the authors' own analysis. The sample table shows roughly 420,000 distinct CDR3 sequences, and approximately 14% are seen once. Around 14% of the sample lies in the top ten.

This entry is derived from a study of T cells in Graves' hyperthyroidism and ophthalmopathy (dated by TCRdb to about 2019). Turning to the overall study: Peripheral blood samples were taken at initial diagnosis, before any treatment was given. To identify TCR V-J signatures that set the groups apart, the researchers used a discovery cohort of roughly 100 patients, made up of some 41 with Graves' ophthalmopathy and 57 with stable Graves' hyperthyroidism. An independent validation cohort of around 20 hyperthyroidism patients and some 15 patients who later progressed to ophthalmopathy tested prospective prediction of ophthalmopathy. The 100 discovery patients were randomly split 7:3 into training and test sets. The study also compared thyroid tissue and blood T-cell repertoires from a handful of Graves' hyperthyroidism patients. Once sampling was done, hyperthyroidism patients were given methimazole at a starting dose of 30 mg daily, whereas ophthalmopathy patients were given high-dose intravenous methylprednisolone. According to the paper, TCR Vbeta CDR3 sequencing was carried out on approximately 140 peripheral blood samples, which came from approximately 43 ophthalmopathy, around 74 hyperthyroidism and some 17 progressor patients.

Graves' hyperthyroidism was defined as stable when no progression to ophthalmopathy occurred over 18 months of follow-up. The hyperthyroidism patients were between 18 and 65 years old and newly diagnosed, with a disease duration of less than 2 months. Exclusion was applied to patients with uncontrolled infections, other autoimmune diseases, pregnancy or lactation. Diagnoses relied on clinical symptoms, serum thyroxine and TRAb, thyroid ultrasound and orbital computed tomography. PBMCs were separated from under 12 ml of fresh peripheral blood using Ficoll-Paque density gradient centrifugation. Total RNA was extracted using Trizol reagent, and RNA quality was assessed on an Agilent 2100 Bioanalyzer. Trimming at the junction amounts to 4 bases on V and 7 bases on J, and the germline ends lie 13 bases apart. The length of the CDR3 is 14 amino acids, counting both ends. CDR3 DNA is the only sequence kept; it has 42 bases, read in frame from the first base. Sequences LGHDT (CDR1) and YNNKEL (CDR2) are obtained from the germline V gene (reference sequence).

The research as a whole found: Sample size was not statistically predetermined, and investigators were not blinded to group allocation. Blood samples also contained most of the expanded thyroid clonotypes (frequency above 0.001), which suggests that blood repertoires may reflect thyroid immune responses. In validation, progression to ophthalmopathy was predicted by the model with nearly 71% sensitivity and 72.22% specificity, a median of roughly six months before onset. A model built on a 13 V-J signature distinguished ophthalmopathy from stable hyperthyroidism, reaching roughly 88% sensitivity and under 84% specificity in cross-validation and 80%/75% in testing.

The specimen was blood. Rearrangement joined TRBV3-1 to TRBJ2-2; the best D guess is TRBD2, with 6 bases matching. This receptor was taken from a woman younger than 35 with Graves' hyperthyroidism. The DNA is as follows: TGTGCCAGCAGCCCAAAGCGGGCGGGCGGGGAGCTGTTTCTT. This gives the protein CASSPKRAGGELFL.